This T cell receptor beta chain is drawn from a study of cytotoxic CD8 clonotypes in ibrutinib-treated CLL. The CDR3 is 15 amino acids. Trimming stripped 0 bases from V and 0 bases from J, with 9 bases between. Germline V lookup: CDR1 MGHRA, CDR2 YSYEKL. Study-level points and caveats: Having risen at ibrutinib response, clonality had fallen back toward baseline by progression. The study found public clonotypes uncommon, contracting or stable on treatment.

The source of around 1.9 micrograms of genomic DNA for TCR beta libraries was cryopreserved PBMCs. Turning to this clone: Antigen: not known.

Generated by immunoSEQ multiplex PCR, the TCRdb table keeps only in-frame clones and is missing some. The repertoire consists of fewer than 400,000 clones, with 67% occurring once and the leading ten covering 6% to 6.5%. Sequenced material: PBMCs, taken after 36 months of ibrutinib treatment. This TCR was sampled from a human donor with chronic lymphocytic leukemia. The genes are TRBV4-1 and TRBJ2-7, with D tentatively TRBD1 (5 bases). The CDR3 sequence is CASSQDRVGSYEQYF. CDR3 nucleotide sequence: TGCGCCAGCAGCCAAGACAGGGTGGGCTCCTACGAGCAGTACTTC.